These 32 T cell receptor beta chains originate from one sample sequenced in a study of OX40 agonist ivuxolimab in advanced cancers. The assay was immunoSEQ multiplex PCR, and TCRdb's table has in-frame clones only and misses some. The sample holds approximately 76,000 clones, roughly 90% seen once. The source material was CD4+ or CD8+ T cells sorted from blood, sampled in a trial of the OX40 agonist ivuxolimab. These receptor sequences come from an adult with an advanced solid tumor such as melanoma, head and neck, liver or kidney cancer.

This chain uses TRBV7-3 with TRBJ2-3; possible D gene TRBD1, 6 bases. This CDR3 region has 14 residues. Trimming removed 1 base at V and 5 bases at J, with 10 bases between. The germline gives CDR1 SGHTA, CDR2 FQGTGA. The CDR3 protein is CASSLSGGLDTQYF. In DNA form, the CDR3 reads TGTGCCAGCAGCTTAAGTGGGGGCTTAGATACGCAGTATTTT. Combining the CDR3 with reference TRBV7-3 and TRBJ2-3 gives the whole variable domain GAGVSQTPSNKVTEKGKYVELRCDPISGHTALYWYRQSLGQGPEFLIYFQGTGAADDSGLPNDRFFAVRPEGSVSTLKIQRTERGDSAVYLCASSLSGGLDTQYFGPGTRLTVL.

The V gene is TRBV4-2, the J gene TRBJ2-3; possibly TRBD2 for D (5 bases). With 4 bases removed from V and 2 bases from J, the gap between germline ends came to 25 bases. The germline CDR1 and CDR2 sequences are LGHNA and YNFKEQ. The CDR3 loop spans 19 amino acids. The CDR3 protein is CASSPWVPSPQPFTDTQYF. DNA for the CDR3: TGTGCCAGCAGCCCTTGGGTGCCTAGCCCACAACCCTTCACAGATACGCAGTATTTT.

The genes are TRBV7-9 and TRBJ1-3, with D possibly TRBD1 on 5 matching bases. CDR3 length equals 16 residues. With 4 bases removed from V and 0 bases from J, the gap between germline ends came to 13 bases. Germline V gives CDR1 SEHNR, CDR2 FQNEAQ (reference sequence). CDR3 sequence (DNA): TGTGCCAGCAGCTCCGGCGGACAAACCTCTGGAAACACCATATATTTT. This translates into CASSSGGQTSGNTIYF.

In its sample, this clone was seen once. V gene TRBV11-2 combines with J gene TRBJ2-1; the D gene is possibly TRBD2 (6 bases). In germline, CDR1 is SGHAT, CDR2 FQNNGV. The CDR3 covers 16 residues. V lost 5 bases and J lost 0, with 14 bases in between. This CDR3 reads CASSLLRGSSYNEQFF. CDR3 sequence (DNA): TGTGCCAGCAGCCTACTGCGGGGCAGCTCCTACAATGAGCAGTTCTTC.

This chain joins TRBV19 and TRBJ2-5; 12 positions match TRBD1. After removal of 5 bases from V and 5 bases from J, the junction contained 6 bases not matched to a gene. CDR3 size: 15 residues. CDR1 is LNHDA, CDR2 SQIVND, per germline (reference sequence). The DNA for the CDR3 is TGTGCCAGTAGTCCGGGGACAGGGGGCAGGGAGACCCAGTACTTC. Translation: CASSPGTGGRETQYF.

The chain recombines TRBV6-1 with TRBJ1-6; no clear D. This CDR3 contains 15 residues. V lost 1 base and J lost 10, with 14 bases in between. Looked up from germline, CDR1 is MNHNS and CDR2 is SASEGT. The CDR3 here is CASSEDPSEWSPLHF. CDR3 DNA sequence: TGTGCCAGCAGTGAAGACCCCTCCGAGTGGTCACCCCTCCACTTT.

V usage is TRBV7-6 and J usage is TRBJ2-3, with D uncertain. This CDR3 spans 14 amino acids. V lost 7 bases to trimming and J lost 4 bases, with 15 bases between them. Per the germline V gene, CDR1 is SGHVS and CDR2 is FNYEAQ. The CDR3 bases are TGTGCCAGCACCCCTGAGGCCGGCCCAGATACGCAGTATTTT. Translating it yields CASTPEAGPDTQYF.

The CDR3 nucleotides are TGTGCCAGCAGCCAACTAGGAGAGACCCAGTACTTC. It specifies CASSQLGETQYF. The rearrangement uses TRBV9 and TRBJ2-5; TRBD2 might be the D (5 bases). The CDR3 is 12 amino acids. Germline CDR1 SGDLS, CDR2 YYNGEE. The ends were cut back, 4 bases at V and 4 bases at J, with 8 bases in the middle.

This chain links TRBV15 with TRBJ1-6; D is perhaps TRBD1 (5 bases). The CDR3 runs 15 residues. The germline V and J ends were trimmed by 3 bases and 10 bases, with 16 bases remaining between them. Germline CDR1 is LNHNV and CDR2 is YYDKDF (reference sequence). CDR3 loop: CATSRTASDESPLHF. CDR3 DNA sequence: TGTGCCACCAGCAGGACAGCCTCTGATGAATCACCCCTCCACTTT.

J is TRBJ1-4 and V is TRBV27; 12 nucleotides agree with TRBD1. The CDR3 is 17 amino acids. CDR1 and CDR2 from the germline V gene are MNHEY and SMNVEV (reference sequence). V lost 5 bases and J lost 7; bases outside the gene matches: 11. The CDR3 here is CASSLPGTGGAGEKLFF. CDR3 nucleotides: TGTGCCAGCAGTCTTCCCGGGACAGGGGGCGCAGGTGAAAAACTGTTTTTT.

V gene TRBV12-5 combines with J gene TRBJ1-5, with 8 bases identical to TRBD1. V lost 5 bases to trimming and J lost 2 bases; unmatched junction nucleotides: 2. The germline V gene encodes CDR1 LGHNT and CDR2 FRNRAP. The CDR3 sequence is 14 residues long. The CDR3, as DNA: TGTGCTAGTGGTCTACAGGGGGGCAATCAGCCCCAGCATTTT. Its protein is CASGLQGGNQPQHF.

This rearrangement joins TRBV14 to TRBJ1-1; D may be TRBD1 (6 bases). From germline, CDR1 is SGHDN and CDR2 FVKESK. V was pared by 2 bases and J by 1 base, with 11 bases between. The CDR3 sequence is 15 residues long. The CDR3 DNA follows: TGTGCCAGCAGCCAAAGGACACAGGGGAACACTGAAGCTTTCTTT. As protein: CASSQRTQGNTEAFF.

The rearrangement joins TRBV27 to TRBJ2-7; no reliable D call. Looked up from germline, CDR1 is MNHEY and CDR2 is SMNVEV (reference sequence). Between the trimmed V and J ends, which lost 2 bases and 0 bases, there was a span of 2 bases. There are 12 residues in the CDR3. The CDR3 DNA is TGTGCCAGCAGTTTACCCTCCTACGAGCAGTACTTC. This translates into CASSLPSYEQYF.

The V and J genes are TRBV29-1 and TRBJ1-3; a weak D match, TRBD1 (5 bases). This CDR3 spans 13 amino acids. V was trimmed by 4 bases and J by 2 bases, leaving 9 bases between them. Germline V gene lookup returns CDR1 SQVTM and CDR2 ANQGSEA. The CDR3, as DNA: TGCAGCGTTGGAGGGGAGGCTGGAAACACCATATATTTT. The encoded protein is CSVGGEAGNTIYF. The full variable domain, its missing parts supplied by reference TRBV29-1 and TRBJ1-3, is SAVISQKPSRDICQRGTSLTIQCQVDSQVTMMFWYRQQPGQSLTLIATANQGSEATYESGFVIDKFPISRPNLTFSTLTVSNMSPEDSSIYLCSVGGEAGNTIYFGEGSWLTVV.

This chain links TRBV4-2 with TRBJ2-1; D is unresolved. The germline V gene encodes CDR1 LGHNA and CDR2 YNFKEQ. V was pared by 0 bases and J by 0 bases, with 9 bases between. This CDR3 is built from 16 residues. The DNA of the CDR3 is TGTGCCAGCAGCCAAGAGTCGGTTAGCTCCTACAATGAGCAGTTCTTC. Translating gives CASSQESVSSYNEQFF.

The chain combines TRBV7-2 with TRBJ2-7, with D possibly being TRBD2 (6 bases). V gave up 3 bases and J gave up 5 bases, with 17 bases separating them. Per the germline V gene, CDR1 is SGHTA and CDR2 is FQGNSA. The CDR3 contains 15 residues. This CDR3 is CASSFSGGEGHEQYF. Written as DNA, the CDR3 is TGTGCCAGCAGCTTTAGCGGTGGGGAAGGGCACGAGCAGTACTTC. The full variable domain, its missing parts supplied by reference TRBV7-2 and TRBJ2-7, is GAGVSQSPSNKVTEKGKDVELRCDPISGHTALYWYRQSLGQGLEFLIYFQGNSAPDKSGLPSDRFSAERTGGSVSTLTIQRTQQEDSAVYLCASSFSGGEGHEQYFGPGTRLTVT.

This chain uses TRBV9 with TRBJ2-7; 9 positions match TRBD2. The CDR3 totals 15 residues. CDR1 is SGDLS and CDR2 is YYNGEE in the germline V gene. V shed 3 bases and J 5 bases; nucleotides not matched to a gene: 9. CDR3 in DNA: TGTGCCAGCAGCGCCTTAGCGGGGGAGTCGGACGAGCAGTACTTC. Protein product: CASSALAGESDEQYF.

The V and J genes are TRBV6-1 and TRBJ1-6; TRBD1 matches at 8 bases. The CDR3 length is 16 residues. V dropped 1 base and J dropped 7; count of bases not matched to a gene: 6. Germline CDR1 and CDR2: MNHNS and SASEGT. The CDR3 reads CASSEGQGLKNSPLHF. In DNA, the CDR3 is TGTGCCAGCAGTGAAGGACAGGGGCTGAAGAATTCACCCCTCCACTTT.

The rearrangement uses TRBV9 and TRBJ1-1, with TRBD1 matching over 7 bases. V lost 4 bases, J lost 4 bases, and 7 bases stayed unmatched. Germline V gives CDR1 SGDLS, CDR2 YYNGEE. The CDR3 loop spans 14 amino acids. CDR3 sequence reads: CASSPSTGFTEAFF. The CDR3 DNA sequence: TGTGCCAGCAGCCCCTCGACAGGGTTCACTGAAGCTTTCTTT.

The chain carries TRBV7-2 and TRBJ1-1, with D perhaps matching TRBD1 (6 bases). The CDR3 sequence is 13 residues long. V lost 5 bases, J lost 6 bases, and 13 bases lay in between. Germline CDR1 SGHTA, CDR2 FQGNSA. The CDR3 reads CASSTDRWSEAFF. CDR3 DNA: TGTGCCAGCAGCACCGACAGGTGGTCTGAAGCTTTCTTT.

As regards this clone: One end of the junction does not line up with germline, which may come from a read error. V and J are TRBV7-7 and TRBJ2-1; 7 bases are shared with TRBD2. CDR3 size: 17 residues. Germline V gene sequence: CDR1 SSHAT, CDR2 FNYEAQ (reference sequence). CDR3 amino acids: CASSLEAGGGPHNEQFF. For the CDR3, the DNA is TGTGCTAGCAGCTTAGAAGCTGGCGGGGGTCCCCACAATGAGCAGTTCTTC.

The genes are TRBV5-5 and TRBJ1-5, with D possibly TRBD1 on 6 matching bases. This CDR3 is 14 amino acids long. The V and J ends lost 0 bases and 2 bases respectively, with 6 bases between them. Germline CDR1 and CDR2: SGHKS and YYEKEE (reference sequence). The CDR3 region has the DNA TGTGCCAGCAGCTTGGCAGGGGGCAATCAGCCCCAGCATTTT. As protein: CASSLAGGNQPQHF.

V gene TRBV11-3 combines with J gene TRBJ1-1; D gene ambiguous. CDR1 and CDR2 from the germline V gene are SGHNT and YENEEA. Deletions cut 8 bases from V and 7 bases from J, with 11 bases between. The CDR3 has 11 residues. The DNA of the CDR3 is TGTGCCAGCGCCGAAAACGGTGAAGCTTTCTTT. It specifies CASAENGEAFF.

This chain connects TRBV5-4 to TRBJ2-7, with no clear D. Trimming pared 4 bases from V and 7 bases from J, leaving 21 bases between. The CDR3 is 15 amino acids. Germline CDR1 reads SGHNT; CDR2 reads YYREEE (reference sequence). The CDR3 here is CASSGPGVQILEQYF. The DNA for the CDR3 is TGTGCCAGCAGCGGCCCCGGCGTCCAGATACTGGAGCAGTACTTC.

This chain uses TRBV19 with TRBJ1-2; tentatively, D is TRBD1 (6 bases). This CDR3 is 16 amino acids long. CDR1 and CDR2 from the germline V gene are LNHDA and SQIVND (reference sequence). The ends were cut back, 2 bases at V and 0 bases at J, with 13 bases in the middle. CDR3 amino acids: CASSIKGHPSNYGYTF. CDR3 coding DNA: TGTGCCAGTAGTATAAAGGGACACCCGTCTAACTATGGCTACACCTTC.

This clone has a single count. The chain uses TRBV11-3 and TRBJ2-3; 9 bases fit TRBD2. The CDR3 extends over 15 amino acids. Germline V gene data show CDR1 as SGHNT and CDR2 as YENEEA. V was clipped by 5 bases and J by 3 bases; unmatched bases: 6. Here the CDR3 reads CASSHLRGGTDTQYF. CDR3 DNA: TGTGCCAGCAGCCACCTGCGGGGGGGGACAGATACGCAGTATTTT.

The count of this clone is one. The chain uses TRBV7-9 and TRBJ2-1; 10 nucleotides agree with TRBD2. CDR3 length equals 15 residues. The germline V gene encodes CDR1 SEHNR and CDR2 FQNEAQ (reference sequence). The trim removed 7 bases at V and 3 bases at J, leaving 6 bases unmatched. This CDR3 reads CASTPSSGGYNEQFF. CDR3 in DNA: TGTGCCAGCACCCCTTCTAGCGGGGGCTACAATGAGCAGTTCTTC.

V is TRBV6-5 and J is TRBJ2-1, with D perhaps matching TRBD1 (5 bases). Germline lookup yields CDR1 MNHEY and CDR2 SVGAGI. Trimming removed 6 bases at V and 2 bases at J, with 11 bases between. This CDR3 contains 14 residues. The CDR3 region is CASSSMGPYNEQFF. The CDR3 DNA is TGTGCCAGCAGCTCTATGGGGCCCTACAATGAGCAGTTCTTC.

Turning to this clone: A junction boundary mismatches the germline segment, possibly from a read error. In nucleotides, the CDR3 is TGTGCCATCAGTACAGGGGGCCTCAATCAGCCCCAGCATTTT. Its protein is CAISTGGLNQPQHF. J is TRBJ1-5 and V is TRBV6-1; 9 bases map to TRBD1. CDR3 length: 14 residues. Germline V gene data show CDR1 as MNHNS and CDR2 as SASEGT.

The chain is built from TRBV19 and TRBJ2-3; 9 bases map to TRBD2. There are 16 residues in the CDR3. Trimming cost V 3 bases and J 5 bases; bases outside gene matches: 9. CDR1 is LNHDA, CDR2 SQIVND, per germline (reference sequence). The CDR3 is CASSIASGDNLDTQYF. The DNA for the CDR3 is TGTGCCAGTAGTATCGCTAGCGGGGATAATCTAGATACGCAGTATTTT.

This chain connects TRBV4-2 to TRBJ1-4, with D possibly being TRBD1 (5 bases). This CDR3 is built from 13 residues. V lost 8 bases and J 8 bases, leaving 15 bases between the germline ends. CDR1 and CDR2 from the germline V gene are LGHNA and YNFKEQ. The DNA of the CDR3 is TGTGCCAGCCGGCCGGGAGGGGACGAAAAACTGTTTTTT. Translating gives CASRPGGDEKLFF.

The rearrangement joins TRBV9 to TRBJ2-2, with 10 bases aligning to TRBD2. CDR1 and CDR2 (germline): SGDLS, YYNGEE. V lost 6 bases, J lost 2 bases, and 7 bases stayed unmatched. This CDR3 comprises 16 residues. The CDR3 coding sequence is TGTGCCAGCACCCCTAGCGGGGGACTTAACACCGGGGAGCTGTTTTTT. Translated: CASTPSGGLNTGELFF.